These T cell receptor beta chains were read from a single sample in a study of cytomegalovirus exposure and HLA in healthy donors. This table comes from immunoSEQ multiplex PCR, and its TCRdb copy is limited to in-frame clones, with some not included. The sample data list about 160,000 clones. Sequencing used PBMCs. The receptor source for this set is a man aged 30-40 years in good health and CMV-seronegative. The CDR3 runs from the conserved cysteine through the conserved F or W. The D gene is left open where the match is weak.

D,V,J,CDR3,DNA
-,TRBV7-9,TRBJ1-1,CASIWTVNTEAFF,TGTGCCAGCATCTGGACAGTGAACACTGAAGCTTTCTTT
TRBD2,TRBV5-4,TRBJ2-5,CASSPVVGAGGDKKTQYF,TGTGCCAGCAGCCCAGTGGTCGGGGCGGGAGGGGATAAGAAGACCCAGTACTTC
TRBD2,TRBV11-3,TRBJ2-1,CASSSGLAGVSEQFF,TGTGCCAGCAGCTCCGGACTAGCGGGAGTCAGTGAGCAGTTCTTC
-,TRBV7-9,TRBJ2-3,CASSKGDVADTQYF,TGTGCCAGCAGTAAGGGGGATGTCGCAGATACGCAGTATTTT
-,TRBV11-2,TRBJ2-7,CASRPGSQSSSYEQYF,TGTGCCAGCAGGCCAGGGTCCCAATCGAGCTCCTACGAGCAGTACTTC
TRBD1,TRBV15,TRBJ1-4,CATSETEISDRDNEKLFF,TGTGCCACCAGCGAGACCGAGATTTCAGACAGGGATAATGAAAAACTGTTTTTT
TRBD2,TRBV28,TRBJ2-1,CASSLMGLAGVNEQFF,TGTGCCAGCAGTTTAATGGGACTAGCGGGAGTCAATGAGCAGTTCTTC
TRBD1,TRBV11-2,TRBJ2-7,CASSFGTETYEQYF,TGTGCCAGCAGCTTCGGGACAGAGACCTACGAGCAGTACTTC
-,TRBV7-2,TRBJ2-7,CASSFSRYEQYF,TGTGCCAGCAGCTTCTCCCGGTACGAGCAGTACTTC
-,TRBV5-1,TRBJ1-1,CASSLAGQGGGAFF,TGCGCCAGCAGCTTGGCCGGGCAGGGAGGGGGAGCTTTCTTT
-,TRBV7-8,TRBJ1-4,CASSLDVAGPREGEKLFF,TGTGCCAGCAGCTTAGACGTAGCTGGGCCTCGGGAAGGAGAAAAACTGTTTTTT
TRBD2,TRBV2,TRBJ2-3,CARGLAGMDTQYF,TGTGCCAGGGGACTAGCGGGAATGGATACGCAGTATTTT
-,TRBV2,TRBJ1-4,CASSDPGRSVEKLFF,TGTGCCAGCAGCGACCCAGGGAGGTCGGTTGAAAAACTGTTTTTT
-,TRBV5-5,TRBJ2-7,CASSQYPGQTSYEQYF,TGTGCCAGCAGCCAATACCCTGGACAGACCTCCTACGAGCAGTACTTC
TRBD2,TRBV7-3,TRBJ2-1,CASSMLAGAFYNEQFF,TGTGCCAGCAGTATGCTAGCGGGAGCATTCTACAATGAGCAGTTCTTC
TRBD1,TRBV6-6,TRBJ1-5,CASSHRGNQPQHF,TGTGCCAGCAGTCACAGGGGAAATCAGCCCCAGCATTTT
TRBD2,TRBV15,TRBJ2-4,CATSRPTTSGSNIQYF,TGTGCCACCAGCAGACCTACTACTAGCGGGAGTAACATTCAGTACTTC
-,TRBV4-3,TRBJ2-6,CASSQEQGSGANVLTF,TGCGCCAGCAGCCAGGAACAGGGATCCGGGGCCAACGTCCTGACTTTC
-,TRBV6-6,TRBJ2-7,CASSPQYEQYF,TGTGCCAGCAGTCCGCAGTACGAGCAGTACTTC
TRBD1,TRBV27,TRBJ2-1,CASSLDRGHYSSYNEQFF,TGTGCCAGCAGTTTAGACAGGGGCCACTACTCCTCCTACAATGAGCAGTTCTTC